Listed below are T cell receptor beta chains from one sample, sequenced in a study of vaccination effects on CD4 cells after COVID-19. Produced via immunoSEQ multiplex PCR; TCRdb's table is partial and in-frame only. The repertoire consists of tens of thousands of clones, with roughly 80% occurring once and the leading ten covering 15% to 20%. No antigen is known for these receptors. The source material was CD4+ T cells from PBMCs cultured with HCoV-NL63 spike peptides, sampled before COVID-19 vaccination. The origin of the receptors is a human donor who received a COVID-19 vaccine. Each CDR3 is given with its conserved first and last residue. A D gene is named only where the DNA matches it firmly. Only some rows state a clone size, as once, few, many or a class for expanded clones.

j_gene | abundance | v_gene | d_gene | CDR3aa | CDR3nt
TRBJ2-4 | . | TRBV24-1 | TRBD1 | CATSDSGTVFIF | TGTGCCACCAGTGATTCAGGGACAGTCTTTATCTTC
TRBJ2-1 | . | TRBV19 | . | CASSIQGSYNEQFF | TGTGCCAGTAGTATTCAGGGCTCCTACAATGAGCAGTTCTTC
TRBJ1-2 | . | TRBV3-1/TRBV3-2 | TRBD1 | CASSPRQGVKYGYTF | TGTGCCAGCAGCCCCCGACAGGGTGTTAAGTATGGCTACACCTTC
TRBJ1-1 | . | TRBV4-1 | TRBD1 | CASSQDGTGGTEAFF | TGCGCCAGCAGCCAAGACGGGACAGGGGGCACTGAAGCTTTCTTT
TRBJ1-2 | . | TRBV5-4 | TRBD1 | CASSLGTGPDGYTF | TGTGCCAGCAGCTTGGGGACAGGGCCCGATGGCTACACCTTC
TRBJ1-1 | . | TRBV19 | . | CASSIELSAEAFF | TGTGCCAGTAGTATAGAGCTAAGCGCTGAAGCTTTCTTT
TRBJ2-1 | . | TRBV5-1 | . | CASVLDNEQFF | TGCGCCAGCGTCTTAGACAATGAGCAGTTCTTC
TRBJ1-1 | . | TRBV11-2 | . | CASSPGAGNTEAFF | TGTGCCAGCAGCCCGGGAGCAGGGAACACTGAAGCTTTCTTT
TRBJ2-3 | . | TRBV6-5 | TRBD2 | CASSLGRGGGDTQYF | TGTGCCAGCAGTCTTGGGCGGGGGGGCGGAGATACGCAGTATTTT
TRBJ1-2 | few | TRBV7-9 | . | CASSRRAGYGYTF | TGTGCCAGCAGCAGAAGAGCTGGCTATGGCTACACCTTC
TRBJ1-2 | once | TRBV5-6 | . | CASSPTTVYGYTF | TGTGCCAGCAGCCCTACAACGGTCTATGGCTACACCTTC
TRBJ2-1 | once | TRBV18 | . | CASSPDNEQFF | TGTGCCAGCTCCCCGGACAATGAGCAGTTCTTC
TRBJ2-7 | once | TRBV11-2 | . | CASSLGQFYEQYF | TGTGCCAGCAGCTTAGGACAGTTCTACGAGCAGTACTTC
TRBJ1-5 | . | TRBV4-3 | . | CASSQDGNSNQPQHF | TGCGCCAGCAGCCAAGATGGGAATAGCAATCAGCCCCAGCATTTT
TRBJ1-4 | once | TRBV6-6 | . | CASSYGSGVDEKLFF | TGTGCCAGCAGTTACGGGTCAGGAGTCGATGAAAAACTGTTTTTT
TRBJ2-4 | . | TRBV10-3 | . | CAIRDQSDIQYF | TGTGCCATCAGGGACCAGAGCGACATTCAGTACTTC
TRBJ2-2 | . | TRBV11-2 | TRBD1 | CASSLDGTANTGELFF | TGTGCCAGCAGCTTGGATGGGACAGCGAACACCGGGGAGCTGTTTTTT
TRBJ2-1 | few | TRBV5-4 | TRBD2 | CASSLTSGGHNEQFF | TGTGCCAGCAGCCTTACTAGCGGGGGCCACAATGAGCAGTTCTTC
TRBJ2-7 | . | TRBV19 | . | CASTSGVGEQYF | TGTGCCAGTACCTCGGGGGTCGGGGAGCAGTACTTC
TRBJ1-5 | . | TRBV7-9 | . | CASSLGVSGRNQPQHF | TGTGCCAGCAGCTTAGGCGTTAGCGGTCGTAATCAGCCCCAGCATTTT
TRBJ1-2 | . | TRBV18 | . | CASSPATPLRGGYGYTF | TGTGCCAGCTCACCCGCCACTCCACTTAGGGGAGGCTATGGCTACACCTTC
TRBJ1-1 | . | TRBV7-2 | . | CASSFRDRMNTEAFF | TGTGCCAGCAGCTTCCGCGACAGGATGAACACTGAAGCTTTCTTT
TRBJ1-1 | . | TRBV6-1 | TRBD1 | CASSEAGTVNTEAFF | TGTGCCAGCAGTGAAGCGGGGACAGTGAACACTGAAGCTTTCTTT
TRBJ1-1 | . | TRBV7-2 | . | CASSAASGNTEAFF | TGTGCCAGCAGCGCAGCTTCTGGGAACACTGAAGCTTTCTTT
TRBJ1-6 | few | TRBV11-3 | . | CASSLGDGNSPLHF | TGTGCCAGCAGCTTAGGGGACGGAAATTCACCCCTCCACTTT
TRBJ2-7 | . | TRBV2 | . | CATLKPGTGPYEQYF | TGTGCCACACTGAAACCCGGGACGGGTCCCTACGAGCAGTACTTC
TRBJ1-5 | . | TRBV7-9 | . | CASSLDQGNQPQHF | TGTGCCAGCAGCTTAGATCAGGGCAATCAGCCCCAGCATTTT
TRBJ1-5 | many | TRBV19 | TRBD1 | CASSRRTGGLGNQPQHF | TGTGCCAGTAGTAGAAGGACAGGGGGATTAGGCAATCAGCCCCAGCATTTT
TRBJ2-7 | . | TRBV6-6 | . | CASSQSYYEQYF | TGTGCCAGCAGTCAATCATACTACGAGCAGTACTTC
TRBJ2-2 | . | TRBV4-1 | TRBD2 | CASSRLAGVSTGELFF | TGCGCCAGCAGTCGTCTAGCGGGGGTGTCCACCGGGGAGCTGTTTTTT
TRBJ2-5 | . | TRBV7-2 | . | CASTPDSVFGRGTQYF | TGTGCCAGCACCCCCGACTCGGTGTTTGGTCGAGGGACCCAGTACTTC
TRBJ2-3 | . | TRBV4-1 | . | CASSQDQRGGTTQYF | TGCGCCAGCAGCCAAGATCAACGCGGAGGGACGACGCAGTATTTT
TRBJ2-3 | . | TRBV5-4 | . | CASSLAGESTDTQYF | TGTGCCAGCAGCTTGGCGGGGGAGAGCACAGATACGCAGTATTTT
TRBJ2-7 | . | TRBV28 | . | CASSPQGSGEQYF | TGTGCCAGCAGTCCACAGGGAAGCGGCGAGCAGTACTTC
TRBJ1-4 | . | TRBV12-3/TRBV12-4 | . | CASSLGSREKLFF | TGTGCCAGCAGTTTGGGTAGCCGGGAAAAACTGTTTTTT
TRBJ1-1 | . | TRBV18 | . | CASSSSWTITEAFF | TGTGCCAGCTCATCGAGTTGGACCATAACTGAAGCTTTCTTT
TRBJ2-5 | . | TRBV3-1/TRBV3-2 | . | CASRRIKETQYF | TGTGCCAGCCGCCGGATCAAAGAGACCCAGTACTTC
TRBJ2-2 | . | TRBV12-3/TRBV12-4 | . | CASSKDFTGELFF | TGTGCCAGCAGCAAAGATTTTACCGGGGAGCTGTTTTTT
TRBJ2-5 | . | TRBV10-1 | TRBD2 | CASSGLAGVQETQYF | TGCGCCAGCAGTGGACTAGCGGGGGTGCAAGAGACCCAGTACTTC
TRBJ1-5 | . | TRBV7-2 | TRBD1 | CASSSTGGDQPQHF | TGTGCCAGCAGCTCGACAGGGGGCGATCAGCCCCAGCATTTT
TRBJ1-3 | few | TRBV3-1/TRBV3-2 | . | CASSQQGTGNTIYF | TGTGCCAGCAGCCAACAGGGCACTGGAAACACCATATATTTT
TRBJ1-2 | . | TRBV12-3/TRBV12-4 | . | CASREVVSHGYTF | TGTGCCAGCAGAGAAGTGGTTTCCCATGGCTACACCTTC
TRBJ1-4 | once | TRBV3-1/TRBV3-2 | . | CASSQVEKLFF | TGTGCCAGCAGCCAAGTGGAAAAACTGTTTTTT
TRBJ2-1 | . | TRBV7-8 | TRBD1 | CASSLTGGGRGEQFF | TGTGCCAGCAGCTTGACAGGGGGCGGAAGGGGTGAGCAGTTCTTC
TRBJ1-4 | . | TRBV9 | . | CASSVDQSGEKLFF | TGTGCCAGCAGCGTAGATCAGTCGGGTGAAAAACTGTTTTTT
TRBJ2-3 | . | TRBV3-1/TRBV3-2 | TRBD2 | CASSHSGGTDTQYF | TGTGCCAGCAGCCATAGCGGGGGAACAGATACGCAGTATTTT